One sample yielded the 16 T cell receptor beta chains listed below, sequenced in a study of T cells after yellow fever vaccination. Using its own MiXCR run on the 5' RACE reads, TCRdb lists one record per CDR3 protein. The repertoire holds under 550,000 distinct CDR3 sequences, with 21% as singletons. Sequenced here: PBMCs, sampled around 3 weeks after the first yellow fever vaccination. These receptors all come from a man younger than 35 who received the YFV17D yellow fever vaccine.

The genes are TRBV5-1 and TRBJ1-2; TRBD1 agrees at 9 bases. CDR3 length: 14 residues. CDR1 is SGHRS and CDR2 is YFSETQ in the germline V gene. J was trimmed by 13 bases and V by 4 bases; bases with no gene match: 14. CDR3 sequence (DNA): TGCGCCAGCAGCACCGGACAGGGGCGCACCCTCTTCACCTTC. Its translation: CASSTGQGRTLFTF.

The chain has TRBV18 and TRBJ2-1; TRBD2 agrees at 9 bases. The CDR3 consists of 15 residues. CDR1 and CDR2 (germline): KGHSH, LQKENI. The V and J ends lost 3 bases and 9 bases, in that order; junction bases with no gene match: 9. The CDR3 DNA follows: TGTGCCAGCTCACCGTCAGCGGGGGGTTTGGGTGAGCAGTTCTTC. Translating it yields CASSPSAGGLGEQFF. Together with reference TRBV18 and TRBJ2-1, the CDR3 gives the full variable domain: NAGVMQNPRHLVRRRGQEARLRCSPMKGHSHVYWYRQLPEEGLKFMVYLQKENIIDESGMPKERFSAEFPKEGPSILRIQQVVRGDSAAYFCASSPSAGGLGEQFFGPGTRLTVL.

The rearrangement joins TRBV11-2 to TRBJ1-5; D unresolved. Trimming cost V 4 bases and J 3 bases, with 13 bases left between them. Germline-derived CDR1 and CDR2 are SGHAT and FQNNGV. This CDR3 comprises 15 residues. CDR3 residues: CASSSLAGNNQPQHF. The CDR3 DNA sequence: TGTGCCAGCAGCTCACTTGCGGGGAACAATCAGCCCCAGCATTTT. Full variable domain (missing parts from reference TRBV11-2 and TRBJ1-5): EAGVAQSPRYKIIEKRQSVAFWCNPISGHATLYWYQQILGQGPKLLIQFQNNGVVDDSQLPKDRFSAERLKGVDSTLKIQPAKLEDSAVYLCASSSLAGNNQPQHFGDGTRLSIL.

The chain employs TRBV6-1 and TRBJ1-1; D not certain. In germline, CDR1 is MNHNS, CDR2 SASEGT. The CDR3 spans 16 residues. V was pared by 5 bases and J by 0 bases, with 16 bases between. CDR3 loop: CASSKDSGRMNTEAFF. Here the CDR3 DNA reads TGTGCCAGCAGTAAAGACTCGGGTCGTATGAACACTGAAGCTTTCTTT.

This clonotype appeared a few times. This sequence joins TRBV20-1 and TRBJ2-7, with 7 bases aligning to TRBD2. CDR1 and CDR2 (germline): DFQATT, SNEGSKA (reference sequence). The CDR3 covers 11 residues. The ends lost 6 bases at V and 2 bases at J; junction bases unmatched: 1. The CDR3 DNA follows: TGCAGTGCCGGGGGGACCTACGAGCAGTACGTC. Protein sequence: CSAGGTYEQYV.

The chain has TRBV4-3 and TRBJ2-1; TRBD1 agrees at 9 bases. Trimming cost V 3 bases and J 5 bases; bases outside gene matches: 5. The length of the CDR3 is 15 residues. The germline gives CDR1 LGHNA, CDR2 YSLEER. Here the CDR3 reads CASSHRQGVNNEQFF. The CDR3 DNA reads as TGCGCCAGCAGCCACCGACAGGGGGTCAACAATGAGCAGTTCTTC.

Ten or more counts support this clonotype. A junction boundary mismatches the germline segment, possibly from a read error. The chain couples TRBV5-1 to TRBJ2-1; TRBD1 is a possible D gene (6 bases). Germline CDR1 SGHRS, CDR2 YFSETQ. The CDR3 contains 14 residues. The CDR3 DNA reads TGTGCCAGCAGCCCCAGGGGCTCCTACAATGAGCAGTTCTTC. Its protein is CASSPRGSYNEQFF.

This rearrangement joins TRBV7-9 to TRBJ2-7; a weak D match, TRBD2 (7 bases). Deletions cut 4 bases from V and 7 bases from J, with 17 bases between. The CDR3 is 14 amino acids. Germline CDR1 and CDR2: SEHNR and FQNEAQ (reference sequence). The CDR3 region has the DNA TGTGCCAGCAGCTCCGAAGGGGGGCGGGGGGAGCAGTACTTC. Amino acids: CASSSEGGRGEQYF.

The V gene is TRBV4-1, the J gene TRBJ2-3; D is undetermined. Trimming shortened V by 3 bases and J by 1 base, and 17 bases separated the two germline ends. This CDR3 has 17 amino acids. Germline V gives CDR1 MGHRA, CDR2 YSYEKL. The CDR3 reads CASSHFLSQSRTDTQYF. The CDR3 nucleotides are TGCGCCAGCAGCCACTTCTTGTCACAATCTCGCACAGATACGCAGTATTTT.

This clonotype was counted many times. V gene TRBV7-2 combines with J gene TRBJ2-2; D not resolved. Per germline, CDR1 SGHTA and CDR2 FQGNSA. Trimming pared 5 bases from V and 0 bases from J, leaving 7 bases between. The CDR3 has 14 residues. The DNA for the CDR3 is TGTGCCAGCAGCCCGAGGTCGAACACCGGGGAGCTGTTTTTT. Encoded protein: CASSPRSNTGELFF.

This chain connects TRBV20-1 to TRBJ2-3; 7 bases line up with TRBD1. In germline, CDR1 is DFQATT, CDR2 SNEGSKA (reference sequence). This CDR3 is built from 14 residues. V shed 5 bases, J shed 3 bases, and the junction held 8 bases outside the gene matches. CDR3 in DNA: TGCAGTGCTTCTACCGGGACAGTAACAGATACGCAGTATTTT. Encoded protein: CSASTGTVTDTQYF.

This clonotype was seen a few times. The chain uses TRBV10-2 and TRBJ2-3; 9 bases are a match to TRBD2. The V gene end was trimmed by 3 bases and the J gene end by 6 bases; junction bases not matched to a gene: 7. The CDR3 has 15 amino acids. Looked up from germline, CDR1 is WSHSY and CDR2 is SAAADI. The CDR3, as DNA: TGCGCCAGCAGTGACGCGGGGGGGCTCCGGGATACGCAGTATTTT. Translation: CASSDAGGLRDTQYF.

The chain recombines TRBV5-1 with TRBJ2-7; TRBD1 matches at 8 bases. CDR3 length: 14 residues. V dropped 4 bases and J dropped 1; count of bases not matched to a gene: 4. Looked up from germline, CDR1 is SGHRS and CDR2 is YFSETQ. CDR3 sequence (DNA): TGCGCCAGCAGCAAAAGACAGGGGTCCTACGAGCAGTACTTC. This gives the protein CASSKRQGSYEQYF.

Only a few counts were recorded for this clonotype. The chain joins TRBV15 to TRBJ2-4; TRBD1 matches 8 bases. There are 12 residues in the CDR3. Trimming removed 0 bases from V and 14 bases from J; junction bases left unmatched: 3. CDR1 is LNHNV, CDR2 YYDKDF, per germline (reference sequence). This CDR3 is CATSRDRGREYF. The CDR3 nucleotides are TGTGCCACCAGCAGAGACAGGGGGCGGGAGTACTTC. The complete variable domain, with remaining parts taken from reference TRBV15 and TRBJ2-4, reads DAMVIQNPRYQVTQFGKPVTLSCSQTLNHNVMYWYQQKSSQAPKLLFHYYDKDFNNEADTPDNFQSRRPNTSFCFLDIRSPGLGDTAMYLCATSRDRGREYFGAGTRLSVL.

The chain couples TRBV28 to TRBJ2-7; D call uncertain. V was trimmed by 6 bases and J by 7 bases, leaving 10 bases between them. This CDR3 region has 11 residues. From germline, CDR1 is MDHEN and CDR2 SYDVKM. CDR3 nucleotides: TGTGCCAGCAGCTCTAACTGGGAGCAGTACGTC. Residues: CASSSNWEQYV.

The rearrangement links TRBV4-2 to TRBJ2-7; the D gene could be TRBD1 or TRBD2 (6 bases each). The CDR3 is made up of 13 amino acids. With 6 bases removed from V and 2 bases from J, the gap between germline ends came to 11 bases. Germline V lookup: CDR1 LGHNA, CDR2 YNFKEQ. The CDR3 here is CASRAEGAYEQYF. For the CDR3, the DNA is TGTGCCAGCAGGGCGGAGGGGGCCTACGAGCAGTACTTC.